A single sample is the source of the 19 T cell receptor beta chains below, sequenced in a study of shared clonotypes between healthy human individuals. Measured with immunoSEQ multiplex PCR; TCRdb has only the in-frame clones, and not every one. This repertoire shows fewer than 1.6 million clones, 98% to 99% found once; its top ten account for 0.36%. The source material was naive CD4+ T cells sorted from blood. Sample subset: CD45RA+ positively selected. The origin of the receptors is a man aged 25-45 years in good health.

The chain has TRBV6-1 and TRBJ2-5; D is uncertain. Germline values: CDR1 MNHNS, CDR2 SASEGT. The CDR3 extends over 13 amino acids. Trimming removed 8 bases at V and 7 bases at J, with 17 bases between. As DNA, the CDR3 is TGTGCCAGCCTTTCGCCAGGTATAGGGACCCAGTACTTC. It translates to CASLSPGIGTQYF.

The chain carries TRBV11-3 and TRBJ2-1; D remains ambiguous. Germline V gene data show CDR1 as SGHNT and CDR2 as YENEEA. V gave up 1 base and J gave up 3 bases, with 10 bases separating them. The CDR3 has 15 amino acids. The CDR3 protein is CASSLGQTVYNEQFF. The CDR3 DNA reads as TGTGCCAGCAGCTTAGGGCAGACGGTCTACAATGAGCAGTTCTTC. Full variable domain (missing parts from reference TRBV11-3 and TRBJ2-1): EAGVVQSPRYKIIEKKQPVAFWCNPISGHNTLYWYLQNLGQGPELLIRYENEEAVDDSQLPKDRFSAERLKGVDSTLKIQPAELGDSAVYLCASSLGQTVYNEQFFGPGTRLTVL.

The chain joins TRBV7-9 to TRBJ2-2; TRBD1 aligns across 10 bases. V gave up 6 bases and J gave up 5 bases; unmatched junction bases: 6. The V gene's germline CDR1 is SEHNR and CDR2 FQNEAQ (reference sequence). This CDR3 region has 15 residues. This CDR3 is CASRPRDRGTGELFF. DNA of the CDR3: TGTGCCAGCAGGCCCCGGGACAGGGGTACCGGGGAGCTGTTTTTT.

This sequence joins TRBV11-2 and TRBJ2-1; no definite D call. Germline V lookup: CDR1 SGHAT, CDR2 FQNNGV. This CDR3 spans 16 amino acids. The V and J ends lost 4 bases and 7 bases respectively, with 20 bases between them. CDR3 protein: CASSSPKAGLRNEQFF. The CDR3 DNA reads as TGTGCCAGCAGCTCCCCTAAGGCAGGTTTAAGGAATGAGCAGTTCTTC. The variable domain in full, completed from reference TRBV11-2 and TRBJ2-1, reads EAGVAQSPRYKIIEKRQSVAFWCNPISGHATLYWYQQILGQGPKLLIQFQNNGVVDDSQLPKDRFSAERLKGVDSTLKIQPAKLEDSAVYLCASSSPKAGLRNEQFFGPGTRLTVL.

The V and J genes are TRBV7-2 and TRBJ2-7; D unclear. Between the trimmed V and J ends, which lost 1 base and 8 bases, there was a span of 9 bases. Per germline, CDR1 SGHTA and CDR2 FQGNSA. The CDR3 length is 12 residues. In DNA, the CDR3 is TGTGCCAGCAGCTTAGTAGGAAGTCAGCAGTACTTC. Translating gives CASSLVGSQQYF.

This sequence joins TRBV6-5 and TRBJ1-4, with D possibly matching TRBD1 (5 bases). The CDR3 spans 15 residues. Germline V gene data show CDR1 as MNHEY and CDR2 as SVGAGI. V lost 3 bases, J lost 7 bases, and 15 bases lay in between. CDR3 in amino acids: CASSYWGAGSEKLFF. In DNA form, the CDR3 reads TGTGCCAGCAGTTATTGGGGCGCAGGCTCTGAAAAACTGTTTTTT.

The chain uses TRBV18 and TRBJ2-6; D might be TRBD2 (5 bases). Looked up from germline, CDR1 is KGHSH and CDR2 is LQKENI. The V and J ends lost 3 bases and 0 bases respectively, with 12 bases between them. CDR3 size: 17 residues. The CDR3 nucleotides read TGTGCCAGCTCACCGAAAGGGAGTACCTCTGGGGCCAACGTCCTGACTTTC. This translates into CASSPKGSTSGANVLTF.

In nucleotides, the CDR3 is TGTGCCAGCAAAAGGGACCTAGCGGGAGGTGGGGAGACCCAGTACTTC. It codes for CASKRDLAGGGETQYF. The rearrangement uses TRBV2 and TRBJ2-5, with 11 bases that match TRBD2. Germline lookup yields CDR1 SNHLY and CDR2 FYNNEI. V lost 7 bases, J lost 5 bases, and 12 bases stayed unmatched. The CDR3 contains 16 residues.

The V gene is TRBV27, the J gene TRBJ2-2; 13 nucleotides line up with TRBD2. After removal of 5 bases from V and 4 bases from J, the junction contained 10 bases not matched to a gene. Germline V gene sequence: CDR1 MNHEY, CDR2 SMNVEV (reference sequence). CDR3 size: 18 residues. The CDR3 nucleotides are TGTGCCAGCAGTACTCGGACTAGCGGGAGTAGGGTCACCGGGGAGCTGTTTTTT. Its protein is CASSTRTSGSRVTGELFF.

V is TRBV7-8 and J is TRBJ2-3; 9 nucleotides match TRBD2. Losses at the gene ends were 1 base for V and 5 bases for J; bases not matched to a gene: 4. CDR3 size: 15 residues. Per the germline V gene, CDR1 is SGHVS and CDR2 is FQNEAQ. In DNA form, the CDR3 reads TGTGCCAGCAGCTTAGGAGGACTAGCGATAGATACGCAGTATTTT. This translates into CASSLGGLAIDTQYF.

On this clone itself: This sample also contains other DNA sequences that code for the same CDR3. This rearrangement joins TRBV29-1 to TRBJ2-5; D could derive from TRBD1 or TRBD2 (5 bases each). Germline V CDR1 and CDR2: SQVTM, ANQGSEA. V shed 4 bases and J shed 3 bases, with 12 bases lying between them. This CDR3 region has 13 residues. The CDR3 sequence: CSVARGREETQYF. As DNA, the CDR3 is TGCAGCGTTGCTAGGGGACGGGAAGAGACCCAGTACTTC.

The genes are TRBV11-2 and TRBJ2-7; 8 nucleotides align to TRBD1. Losses at the gene ends were 1 base for V and 6 bases for J; bases not matched to a gene: 8. CDR3 length: 15 amino acids. Germline V gene data show CDR1 as SGHAT and CDR2 as FQNNGV. CDR3 residues: CASSLVAGGATEQYF. The DNA of the CDR3 is TGTGCCAGCAGCTTAGTGGCAGGGGGCGCGACCGAGCAGTACTTC.

V and J are TRBV5-6 and TRBJ1-1; weak D call: TRBD1 (5 bases). CDR1 and CDR2 from the germline V gene are SGHDT and YYEEEE. The CDR3 totals 14 residues. V lost 4 bases and J lost 8, with 18 bases in between. DNA for the CDR3: TGTGCCAGCAGCCGACCGAGGACATCCCTCGAAGCTTTCTTT. Translating it yields CASSRPRTSLEAFF.

The V call is TRBV10-3, the J call TRBJ2-1, with 13 bases matching TRBD2. Germline V lookup: CDR1 ENHRY, CDR2 SYGVKD. V shed 8 bases and J 8 bases; nucleotides not matched to a gene: 9. This CDR3 comprises 15 residues. The CDR3 DNA reads TGTGCCATCGGCCTAACTAGCGGGAGGGTCGATGAGCAGTTCTTC. It codes for CAIGLTSGRVDEQFF.

The rearrangement joins TRBV4-1 to TRBJ2-1, with a possible D match to TRBD1 (5 bases). Trimming stripped 0 bases from V and 8 bases from J, with 8 bases between. Germline CDR1 MGHRA, CDR2 YSYEKL. The length of the CDR3 is 13 residues. DNA of the CDR3: TGCGCCAGCAGCCAAGAGCAGGGCCATGAGCAGTTCTTC. As protein: CASSQEQGHEQFF.

The chain recombines TRBV10-2 with TRBJ2-1, with D possibly matching TRBD2 (6 bases). The CDR3 covers 14 residues. CDR1 WSHSY and CDR2 SAAADI come from the germline V gene. Trimming pared 1 base from V and 5 bases from J, leaving 9 bases between. The CDR3 spells CASSEFTGDNEQFF. The DNA for the CDR3 is TGCGCCAGCAGTGAGTTTACGGGAGACAATGAGCAGTTCTTC.

The V gene is TRBV2, the J gene TRBJ2-1; D unresolved. The CDR3 has 12 residues. The germline V and J ends were trimmed by 6 bases and 4 bases, with 7 bases remaining between them. In germline, CDR1 is SNHLY, CDR2 FYNNEI. CDR3 nucleotide sequence: TGTGCCAGCAGCCTTAAATACAATGAGCAGTTCTTC. Its translation: CASSLKYNEQFF.

The chain is built from TRBV10-3 and TRBJ1-5; 7 nucleotides align to TRBD1. With V trimmed by 7 bases and J by 5 bases, 8 bases remained unmatched. The CDR3 consists of 14 residues. Germline-derived CDR1 and CDR2 are ENHRY and SYGVKD. The CDR3 DNA follows: TGTGCCATCACAGGAGACAGGGACCATCAGCCCCAGCATTTT. It is translated as CAITGDRDHQPQHF.

CDR3 amino acids: CASSIRAPGETQYF. For the CDR3, the DNA is TGCGCCAGCAGCATACGGGCGCCAGGAGAGACCCAGTACTTC. The chain uses TRBV5-1 and TRBJ2-5; D ambiguous. V was clipped by 4 bases and J by 4 bases, with 14 bases between them. Germline values: CDR1 SGHRS, CDR2 YFSETQ. CDR3 length equals 14 residues.